The rows below give T cell receptor beta chains drawn from one sample of a study of T cells after yellow fever vaccination. TCRdb fed the 5' RACE reads into MiXCR, producing one record per CDR3 protein. The sample lists some 300,000 distinct CDR3 sequences, about 10% seen once, with around 3.5% in the top ten. Source: CD4+ T cells sorted from PBMCs, taken 5 days after the yellow fever booster vaccination. Receptors originate from a man younger than 35 who received the YFV17D yellow fever vaccine. Both conserved end residues are part of each CDR3. The D gene is left open where the match is weak. The listing skips clone size in some rows; elsewhere it reads once, few, many or a size class.

J gene: TRBJ1-2; V gene: TRBV5-1; CDR3 length: 17; D gene: .; clone size: many; CDR3 protein: CASSLEASVNLPYGYTF; CDR3 DNA: TGCGCCAGCAGCTTGGAGGCATCAGTCAACCTACCCTATGGCTACACCTTC
J gene: TRBJ2-5; V gene: TRBV7-3; CDR3 length: 14; D gene: .; clone size: .; CDR3 protein: CASSRDSTEETQYF; CDR3 DNA: TGTGCCAGCAGTCGTGACTCGACAGAAGAGACCCAGTACTTC
J gene: TRBJ2-2; V gene: TRBV11-2; CDR3 length: 17; D gene: TRBD2; clone size: many; CDR3 protein: CASSPPVGGGRTGELFF; CDR3 DNA: TGTGCCAGCAGCCCGCCGGTCGGCGGGGGGAGGACCGGGGAGCTGTTTTTT
J gene: TRBJ2-5; V gene: TRBV6-6; CDR3 length: 13; D gene: .; clone size: .; CDR3 protein: CASSYSTQKTQYF; CDR3 DNA: TGTGCCAGCAGTTACTCGACGCAGAAGACCCAGTACTTC
J gene: TRBJ1-1; V gene: TRBV4-3; CDR3 length: 14; D gene: .; clone size: many; CDR3 protein: CASSQTIGDTEAFF; CDR3 DNA: TGCGCCAGCAGCCAAACAATCGGGGACACTGAAGCTTTCTTT
J gene: TRBJ2-1; V gene: TRBV2; CDR3 length: 13; D gene: .; clone size: few; CDR3 protein: CASSKGHYNEQFF; CDR3 DNA: TGTGCCAGCAGTAAGGGACACTACAATGAGCAGTTCTTC
J gene: TRBJ2-3; V gene: TRBV6-2/TRBV6-3; CDR3 length: 12; D gene: .; clone size: .; CDR3 protein: CATREPADTQYF; CDR3 DNA: TGTGCCACCAGGGAGCCAGCTGATACGCAGTATTTT
J gene: TRBJ1-3; V gene: TRBV24-1; CDR3 length: 15; D gene: TRBD1; clone size: .; CDR3 protein: CATSEDGTAGNTIYF; CDR3 DNA: TGTGCCACCAGTGAAGACGGGACAGCTGGAAACACCATATATTTT
J gene: TRBJ2-2; V gene: TRBV29-1; CDR3 length: 11; D gene: .; clone size: many; CDR3 protein: CSGRSAGELFF; CDR3 DNA: TGCAGCGGCCGGAGCGCCGGGGAGCTGTTTTTT
J gene: TRBJ2-3; V gene: TRBV5-1; CDR3 length: 15; D gene: .; clone size: few; CDR3 protein: CASSLGWGSTDTQYF; CDR3 DNA: TGCGCCAGCAGCTTGGGGTGGGGGAGCACAGATACGCAGTATTTT
J gene: TRBJ2-5; V gene: TRBV7-2; CDR3 length: 17; D gene: TRBD2; clone size: .; CDR3 protein: CASSLLSGGAVSETQYF; CDR3 DNA: TGTGCCAGCAGCTTACTTAGCGGGGGGGCCGTCTCGGAGACCCAGTACTTC
J gene: TRBJ1-6; V gene: TRBV7-3; CDR3 length: 15; D gene: TRBD1; clone size: few; CDR3 protein: CASSVNTGGSSPLHF; CDR3 DNA: TGTGCCAGCAGCGTCAACACAGGGGGTAGTTCACCCCTCCACTTT
J gene: TRBJ2-1; V gene: TRBV6-1; CDR3 length: 16; D gene: TRBD2; clone size: few; CDR3 protein: CASRNPGLAGFNEQFF; CDR3 DNA: TGTGCCAGCAGGAACCCGGGACTAGCGGGGTTCAATGAGCAGTTCTTC
J gene: TRBJ2-3; V gene: TRBV30; CDR3 length: 13; D gene: TRBD1; clone size: many; CDR3 protein: CASRDRGTDTQYF; CDR3 DNA: TGTGCCTCGAGGGACAGGGGCACAGATACGCAGTATTTT
J gene: TRBJ2-7; V gene: TRBV7-2; CDR3 length: 14; D gene: TRBD1; clone size: few; CDR3 protein: CASSLRQGPYEQYF; CDR3 DNA: TGTGCCAGCAGCCTCCGACAGGGCCCCTACGAGCAGTACTTC
J gene: TRBJ2-5; V gene: TRBV5-1; CDR3 length: 13; D gene: TRBD2; clone size: many; CDR3 protein: CASSLAGGETQYF; CDR3 DNA: TGTGCCAGCAGCTTAGCCGGGGGGGAGACCCAGTACTTC
J gene: TRBJ2-5; V gene: TRBV4-2; CDR3 length: 14; D gene: .; clone size: many; CDR3 protein: CASSQNLGQETQYF; CDR3 DNA: TGTGCCAGCAGCCAGAATCTTGGGCAAGAGACCCAGTACTTC
J gene: TRBJ2-2; V gene: TRBV15; CDR3 length: 15; D gene: .; clone size: few; CDR3 protein: CATSEDRTNTGELFF; CDR3 DNA: TGTGCCACCAGCGAAGACAGGACGAACACCGGGGAGCTGTTTTTT
J gene: TRBJ2-1; V gene: TRBV12-5; CDR3 length: 12; D gene: .; clone size: many; CDR3 protein: CASGSATTEQFF; CDR3 DNA: TGTGCTAGTGGCTCGGCCACTACTGAGCAGTTCTTC
J gene: TRBJ2-7; V gene: TRBV10-2; CDR3 length: 18; D gene: .; clone size: .; CDR3 protein: CASSEIRGGARRIYEQYF; CDR3 DNA: TGCGCCAGCAGTGAGATCAGAGGGGGGGCTCGACGGATCTACGAGCAGTACTTC
J gene: TRBJ1-2; V gene: TRBV29-1; CDR3 length: 12; D gene: .; clone size: many; CDR3 protein: CSAEWGPTGYTF; CDR3 DNA: TGCAGCGCAGAATGGGGTCCTACTGGCTACACCTTC
J gene: TRBJ1-4; V gene: TRBV9; CDR3 length: 15; D gene: .; clone size: many; CDR3 protein: CASSPTGTTNEKLFF; CDR3 DNA: TGTGCCAGCAGCCCAACAGGGACAACTAATGAAAAACTGTTTTTT
J gene: TRBJ1-2; V gene: TRBV6-6; CDR3 length: 17; D gene: .; clone size: few; CDR3 protein: CASSYSMPGQGRKGYTF; CDR3 DNA: TGTGCCAGCAGTTACTCGATGCCAGGGCAGGGTCGAAAGGGCTACACCTTC
J gene: TRBJ1-2; V gene: TRBV5-4; CDR3 length: 15; D gene: .; clone size: few; CDR3 protein: CASSPAAGANYGYTF; CDR3 DNA: TGTGCCAGCAGCCCTGCGGCAGGGGCTAACTATGGCTACACCTTC
J gene: TRBJ2-5; V gene: TRBV7-2; CDR3 length: 13; D gene: .; clone size: many; CDR3 protein: CASSTHRGETQYF; CDR3 DNA: TGTGCCAGCAGCACCCACCGGGGGGAGACCCAGTACTTC
J gene: TRBJ1-6; V gene: TRBV4-3; CDR3 length: 15; D gene: .; clone size: many; CDR3 protein: CASSQDGRVNSPLHF; CDR3 DNA: TGCGCCAGCAGCCAAGATGGTAGGGTTAATTCACCCCTCCACTTT
J gene: TRBJ1-1; V gene: TRBV15; CDR3 length: 16; D gene: TRBD1; clone size: .; CDR3 protein: CATSRDRSGGWAEAFF; CDR3 DNA: TGTGCCACCAGCAGAGATCGTTCAGGGGGATGGGCTGAAGCTTTCTTT
J gene: TRBJ2-2; V gene: TRBV24-1; CDR3 length: 15; D gene: .; clone size: few; CDR3 protein: CATSDLGYNTGELFF; CDR3 DNA: TGTGCCACCAGTGATTTGGGCTACAACACCGGGGAGCTGTTTTTT
J gene: TRBJ1-5; V gene: TRBV12-3/TRBV12-4; CDR3 length: 13; D gene: .; clone size: .; CDR3 protein: CASSFRVTQPQHF; CDR3 DNA: TGTGCCAGCAGTTTCCGCGTGACTCAGCCCCAGCATTTT
J gene: TRBJ1-5; V gene: TRBV4-1; CDR3 length: 17; D gene: TRBD1; clone size: many; CDR3 protein: CASSQHRGSRSNQPQHF; CDR3 DNA: TGCGCCAGCAGCCAACACAGGGGGAGTAGGAGCAATCAGCCCCAGCATTTT
J gene: TRBJ1-1; V gene: TRBV29-1; CDR3 length: 11; D gene: .; clone size: few; CDR3 protein: CSAESPGGAFF; CDR3 DNA: TGCAGCGCCGAGTCCCCAGGTGGAGCTTTCTTT
J gene: TRBJ2-3; V gene: TRBV12-3/TRBV12-4; CDR3 length: 17; D gene: TRBD2; clone size: .; CDR3 protein: CASSPSGVQARTDTQYF; CDR3 DNA: TGTGCCAGCAGCCCTAGCGGAGTTCAAGCACGCACAGATACGCAGTATTTT
J gene: TRBJ2-2; V gene: TRBV20-1; CDR3 length: 14; D gene: .; clone size: .; CDR3 protein: CSASRSERTGELFF; CDR3 DNA: TGCAGTGCTAGTCGAAGCGAGCGGACCGGGGAGCTGTTTTTT
J gene: TRBJ1-2; V gene: TRBV12-3/TRBV12-4; CDR3 length: 14; D gene: TRBD1; clone size: many; CDR3 protein: CASSLGQGGYGYTF; CDR3 DNA: TGTGCCAGCAGCCTAGGACAGGGCGGCTATGGCTACACCTTC
J gene: TRBJ2-5; V gene: TRBV12-3/TRBV12-4; CDR3 length: 13; D gene: .; clone size: many; CDR3 protein: CASSLNDRETQYF; CDR3 DNA: TGTGCCAGCAGTTTGAACGACCGGGAGACCCAGTACTTC
J gene: TRBJ1-1; V gene: TRBV5-6; CDR3 length: 15; D gene: .; clone size: .; CDR3 protein: CASSLRVRQNTEAFF; CDR3 DNA: TGTGCCAGCAGCTTGAGAGTCCGGCAGAACACTGAAGCTTTCTTT
J gene: TRBJ2-5; V gene: TRBV24-1; CDR3 length: 15; D gene: .; clone size: .; CDR3 protein: CATSDAGEGRETQYF; CDR3 DNA: TGTGCCACCAGTGATGCAGGGGAGGGTCGGGAGACCCAGTACTTC
J gene: TRBJ2-5; V gene: TRBV7-2; CDR3 length: 14; D gene: .; clone size: .; CDR3 protein: CASSLALRPETQYF; CDR3 DNA: TGTGCCAGCAGCTTAGCCCTGCGTCCCGAGACCCAGTACTTC
J gene: TRBJ2-7; V gene: TRBV5-1; CDR3 length: 13; D gene: .; clone size: few; CDR3 protein: CASSEDSRAGPYF; CDR3 DNA: TGCGCCAGCAGCGAGGACTCCCGGGCGGGGCCGTACTTC
J gene: TRBJ2-3; V gene: TRBV5-1; CDR3 length: 15; D gene: .; clone size: .; CDR3 protein: CASSLDRTSTDTQDF; CDR3 DNA: TGCGCCAGCAGCTTGGACAGAACTAGCACAGATACGCAGGATTTT
J gene: TRBJ2-4; V gene: TRBV5-5; CDR3 length: 14; D gene: .; clone size: .; CDR3 protein: CASSPGPAKNIQYF; CDR3 DNA: TGTGCCAGCAGCCCAGGTCCGGCCAAAAACATTCAGTACTTC
J gene: TRBJ2-3; V gene: TRBV5-5; CDR3 length: 15; D gene: TRBD2; clone size: few; CDR3 protein: CASSLMGPPGGTQYF; CDR3 DNA: TGTGCCAGCAGCTTGATGGGCCCCCCGGGAGGTACGCAGTATTTT
J gene: TRBJ2-7; V gene: TRBV7-3; CDR3 length: 16; D gene: .; clone size: few; CDR3 protein: CASSLTGAAQRYEQYF; CDR3 DNA: TGTGCCAGCAGCTTAACAGGGGCGGCCCAGAGGTACGAGCAGTACTTC
J gene: TRBJ2-3; V gene: TRBV18; CDR3 length: 14; D gene: TRBD1; clone size: many; CDR3 protein: CASSPTGGTDTQYF; CDR3 DNA: TGTGCCAGCTCACCCACAGGGGGCACAGATACGCAGTATTTT
J gene: TRBJ1-1; V gene: TRBV5-1; CDR3 length: 14; D gene: .; clone size: .; CDR3 protein: CASSLDPANTEAFF; CDR3 DNA: TGCGCCAGCAGCTTGGACCCGGCGAACACTGAAGCTTTCTTT
J gene: TRBJ1-1; V gene: TRBV9; CDR3 length: 12; D gene: TRBD1; clone size: many; CDR3 protein: CASSPDRVGAFF; CDR3 DNA: TGTGCCAGCAGCCCCGACAGGGTAGGAGCTTTCTTT
J gene: TRBJ2-3; V gene: TRBV5-1; CDR3 length: 14; D gene: .; clone size: many; CDR3 protein: CASSFDSGTDTQYF; CDR3 DNA: TGCGCCAGCAGCTTTGACAGTGGAACAGATACGCAGTATTTT
J gene: TRBJ2-3; V gene: TRBV11-2; CDR3 length: 13; D gene: .; clone size: many; CDR3 protein: CASSIKRADTQYF; CDR3 DNA: TGTGCCAGCAGCATCAAGAGGGCAGATACGCAGTATTTT
J gene: TRBJ2-7; V gene: TRBV9; CDR3 length: 15; D gene: TRBD1; clone size: few; CDR3 protein: CASSAGHRGPYEQYF; CDR3 DNA: TGTGCCAGCAGCGCCGGACACAGGGGACCATACGAGCAGTACTTC
J gene: TRBJ1-2; V gene: TRBV6-6; CDR3 length: 14; D gene: .; clone size: few; CDR3 protein: CASSYSQINYGYTF; CDR3 DNA: TGTGCCAGCAGTTACTCCCAGATTAACTATGGCTACACCTTC